One TCR beta chain is described in this entry. One junction end does not reproduce the germline sequence, and a read error may be involved. The source of the sample is a study of read filtering for tumor transcriptome and immune sequencing. The CDR3 contains 14 residues. Germline loops: CDR1 KGHDR, CDR2 SFDVKD. The library was built from roughly 400 ng RNA with molecular barcoded adaptors for alpha/delta and beta/gamma chains. Each CDR3 protein is one row after TCRdb ran MiXCR on the reads. The sample includes around 35,000 distinct CDR3 sequences, roughly an eighth seen only once; the top ten take less than 40%.

J is TRBJ2-1 and V is TRBV24-1; D ambiguous. The sample taken for sequencing was a population of CD138-negative cells sorted from bone marrow. The receptor's source is a donor over 35 with multiple myeloma. The CDR3 reads CATSGPRSYNEQFF. CDR3 nucleotides: TGTGCCACCAGTGGCCCTCGCTCCTACAACGAGCAGTTCTTC.